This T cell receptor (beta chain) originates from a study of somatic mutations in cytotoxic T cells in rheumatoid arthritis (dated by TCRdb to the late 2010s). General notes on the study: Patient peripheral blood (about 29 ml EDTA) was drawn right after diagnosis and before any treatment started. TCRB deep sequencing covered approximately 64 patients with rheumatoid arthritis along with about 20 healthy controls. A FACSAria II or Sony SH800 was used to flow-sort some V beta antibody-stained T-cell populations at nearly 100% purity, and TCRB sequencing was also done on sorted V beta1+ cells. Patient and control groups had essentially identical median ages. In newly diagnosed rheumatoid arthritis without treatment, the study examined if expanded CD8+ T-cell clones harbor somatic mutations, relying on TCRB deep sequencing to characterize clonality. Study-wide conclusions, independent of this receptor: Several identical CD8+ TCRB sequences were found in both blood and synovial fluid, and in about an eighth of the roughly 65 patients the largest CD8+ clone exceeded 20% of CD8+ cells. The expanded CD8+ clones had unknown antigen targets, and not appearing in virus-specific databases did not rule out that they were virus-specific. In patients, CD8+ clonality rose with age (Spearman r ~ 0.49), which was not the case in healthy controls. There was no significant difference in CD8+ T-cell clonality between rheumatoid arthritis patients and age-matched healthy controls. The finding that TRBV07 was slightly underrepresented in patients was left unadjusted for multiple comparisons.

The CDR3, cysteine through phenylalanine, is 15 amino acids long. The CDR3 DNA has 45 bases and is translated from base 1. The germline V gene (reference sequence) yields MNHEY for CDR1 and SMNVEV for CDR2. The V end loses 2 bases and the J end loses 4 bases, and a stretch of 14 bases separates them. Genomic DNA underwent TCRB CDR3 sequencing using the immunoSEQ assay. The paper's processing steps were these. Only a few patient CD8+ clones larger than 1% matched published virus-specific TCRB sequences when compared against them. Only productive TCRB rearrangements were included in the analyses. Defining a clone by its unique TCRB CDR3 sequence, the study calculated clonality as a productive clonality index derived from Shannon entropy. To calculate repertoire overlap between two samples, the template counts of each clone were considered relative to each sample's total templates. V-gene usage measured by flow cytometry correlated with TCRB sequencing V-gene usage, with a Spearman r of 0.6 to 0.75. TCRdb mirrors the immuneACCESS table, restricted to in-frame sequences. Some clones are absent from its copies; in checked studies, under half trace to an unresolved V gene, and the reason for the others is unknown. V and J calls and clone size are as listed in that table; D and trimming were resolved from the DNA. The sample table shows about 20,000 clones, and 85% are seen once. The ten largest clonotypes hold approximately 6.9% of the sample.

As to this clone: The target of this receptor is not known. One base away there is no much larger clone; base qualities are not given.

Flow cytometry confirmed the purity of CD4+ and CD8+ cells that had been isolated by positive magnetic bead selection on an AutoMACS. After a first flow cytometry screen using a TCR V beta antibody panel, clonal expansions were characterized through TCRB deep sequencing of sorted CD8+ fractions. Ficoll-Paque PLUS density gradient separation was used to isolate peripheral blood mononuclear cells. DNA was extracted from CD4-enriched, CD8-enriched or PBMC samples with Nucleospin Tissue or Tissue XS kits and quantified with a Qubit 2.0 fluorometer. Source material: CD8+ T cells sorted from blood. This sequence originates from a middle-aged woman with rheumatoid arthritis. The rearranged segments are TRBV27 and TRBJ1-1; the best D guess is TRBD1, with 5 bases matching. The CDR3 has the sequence CASSLRSGGGTEAFF. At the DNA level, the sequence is TGTGCCAGCAGTTTAAGGTCGGGGGGTGGCACTGAAGCTTTCTTT.